A single sample gave rise to the 6 T cell receptor beta chains below, sequenced in a study of blood T cell repertoires in COVID-19. Method: immunoSEQ multiplex PCR; TCRdb's copy keeps in-frame clones and lacks some. This sample yields around 110,000 clones, of which roughly 90% are seen a single time; roughly 4.9% belongs to the top ten. The sequenced sample was peripheral blood. These receptor sequences come from a man in his forties with active or convalescent COVID-19.

The chain has TRBV28 and TRBJ2-1; D is uncertain. The CDR3 totals 14 residues. V was shortened by 1 base and J by 4 bases, with 8 bases between the two germline ends. Germline CDR1 and CDR2: MDHEN and SYDVKM. The CDR3 spells CASSLLSVYNEQFF. Here the CDR3 DNA reads TGTGCCAGCAGTTTATTATCAGTTTACAATGAGCAGTTCTTC.

V and J are TRBV2 and TRBJ1-5, with D perhaps TRBD1 (6 bases). Germline V lookup: CDR1 SNHLY, CDR2 FYNNEI. This CDR3 comprises 14 residues. Between the trimmed V and J ends, which lost 6 bases and 0 bases, there was a span of 9 bases. CDR3 amino acids: CASSGQSSNQPQHF. Here the CDR3 DNA reads TGTGCCAGCAGCGGACAGTCTAGCAATCAGCCCCAGCATTTT.

J is TRBJ1-4 and V is TRBV11-2; 7 bases line up with TRBD1. Germline CDR1 and CDR2: SGHAT and FQNNGV. With 5 bases clipped from V and 5 bases from J, the junction kept 8 bases outside the gene matches. This CDR3 region has 15 residues. CDR3 sequence (DNA): TGTGCCAGCAGCCTCAGACAGGGCGTAAATGAAAAACTGTTTTTT. This gives the protein CASSLRQGVNEKLFF.

This rearrangement joins TRBV9 to TRBJ2-3; the D gene is possibly TRBD1 (5 bases). Per the germline V gene, CDR1 is SGDLS and CDR2 is YYNGEE. This CDR3 is built from 13 residues. V lost 4 bases, J lost 9 bases, and 15 bases lay in between. CDR3 DNA: TGTGCCAGCAGCCCTCAAAGGGGTGACACGCAGTATTTT. Translated: CASSPQRGDTQYF.

CDR3 nucleotides: TGTGCCAGTAGTCCGGGCCTAGCGGGATTTAATACGCAGTATTTT. Its protein is CASSPGLAGFNTQYF. This sequence joins TRBV19 and TRBJ2-3, with 9 bases lining up with TRBD2. V shed 5 bases and J 7 bases; nucleotides not matched to a gene: 10. Germline assignment: CDR1 LNHDA and CDR2 SQIVND (reference sequence). The CDR3 length is 15 residues.

The V and J genes are TRBV7-7 and TRBJ2-1; 7 bases are shared with TRBD2. CDR1 SSHAT and CDR2 FNYEAQ come from the germline V gene (reference sequence). The CDR3 consists of 15 residues. J was trimmed by 4 bases and V by 1 base; bases with no gene match: 4. This CDR3 is CASSLGTSDYNEQFF. The CDR3 DNA follows: TGTGCCAGCAGCTTAGGGACTAGTGATTACAATGAGCAGTTCTTC. Drawing the rest from reference TRBV7-7 and TRBJ2-1, the complete variable domain is GAGVSQSPRYKVTKRGQDVTLRCDPISSHATLYWYQQALGQGPEFLTYFNYEAQPDKSGLPSDRFSAERPEGSISTLTIQRTEQRDSAMYRCASSLGTSDYNEQFFGPGTRLTVL.